This entry lists 21 T cell receptor beta chains sequenced from one sample in a study of neurological immune-mediated disorders. Time point noted: longitudinal time-point 1 (baseline). TCRdb reprocessed the 5' RACE reads via MiXCR and lists one record per CDR3 protein. The table records some 68,000 distinct CDR3 sequences, approximately 15% of them present only once. The sequenced material came from PBMCs. These receptors all stem from a female donor with HTLV-1-associated myelopathy (HAM/TSP).

This clonotype has a count of ten or more. The chain has TRBV27 and TRBJ2-7, with a weak D call TRBD2 (5 bases). Trimming cost V 10 bases and J 3 bases, with 16 bases left between them. CDR3 length: 13 amino acids. CDR1 and CDR2 from the germline V gene are MNHEY and SMNVEV (reference sequence). CDR3 in amino acids: CAIGDPAGYEQYF. CDR3 coding DNA: TGTGCCATCGGAGACCCGGCGGGCTACGAGCAGTACTTC.

This clonotype came up many times. The chain employs TRBV29-1 and TRBJ2-1, with 9 positions matching TRBD2. From germline, CDR1 is SQVTM and CDR2 ANQGSEA. Unmatched junction bases numbered 10, after V lost 0 bases and J lost 1 base. The CDR3 runs to 18 residues. The CDR3 nucleotides are TGCAGCGTTGAAGATCGGGGTAGCGGGGGCCTATCCTACAATGAGCAGTTCTTC. Protein sequence: CSVEDRGSGGLSYNEQFF.

At least ten counts were recorded for this clonotype. The V and J genes are TRBV12-3 or TRBV12-4 and TRBJ1-5; D ambiguous. V lost 1 base to trimming and J lost 7 bases, with 2 bases between them. The length of the CDR3 is 11 residues. The CDR3 here is CASSLGQPQHF. CDR3 nucleotides: TGTGCCAGCAGTTTAGGACAGCCCCAGCATTTT.

This clonotype was observed a handful of times. V usage is TRBV20-1 and J usage is TRBJ2-1, with D uncertain. Germline loops: CDR1 DFQATT, CDR2 SNEGSKA (reference sequence). CDR3 length: 11 residues. Deletions cut 1 base from V and 5 bases from J, with 3 bases between. CDR3 sequence: CSARANNEQFF. In DNA, the CDR3 is TGCAGTGCTAGAGCCAACAATGAGCAGTTCTTC.

This clonotype was detected only once. This CDR3 is missing its conserved last phenylalanine or tryptophan, likely due to a read error. The chain recombines TRBV5-1 with TRBJ2-3; 7 nucleotides line up with TRBD1. V lost 4 bases and J lost 2; bases outside the gene matches: 10. This CDR3 has 16 amino acids. Germline loops: CDR1 SGHRS, CDR2 YFSETQ. CDR3 in amino acids: CASSAAGTAFTDTQYL. DNA for the CDR3: TGCGCCAGCAGCGCCGCTGGGACAGCCTTCACAGATACGCAGTATTTA.

The rearrangement uses TRBV28 and TRBJ2-1, with 7 bases that match TRBD2. CDR1 MDHEN and CDR2 SYDVKM come from the germline V gene. The length of the CDR3 is 16 residues. The J segment lost 5 bases and the V segment lost 5 bases, leaving 12 bases of the junction unmatched. CDR3 DNA: TGTGCCAGCAGTAGACAGTTTAGCGGGCGACACAATGAGCAGTTCTTC. This encodes CASSRQFSGRHNEQFF.

This clonotype appeared many times. The chain combines TRBV10-3 with TRBJ2-7; possibly TRBD1 or TRBD2 for D (6 bases each). Trimming shortened V by 8 bases and J by 3 bases, and 17 bases separated the two germline ends. This CDR3 has 14 residues. Germline V CDR1 and CDR2: ENHRY, SYGVKD. In nucleotides, the CDR3 is TGTGCCATCTCTGGGGGGCCGACCAACTACGAGCAGTACTTC. This sequence encodes CAISGGPTNYEQYF.

CDR3 DNA: TGCGCCAGCAGCTTGGCGTCAGGGATCGATGAGCAGTTCTTC. Translation gives CASSLASGIDEQFF. V and J are TRBV5-1 and TRBJ2-1; D is perhaps TRBD1 (5 bases). Germline V CDR1 and CDR2: SGHRS, YFSETQ. The V end was cut by 0 bases, the J end by 8 bases, with 12 bases between. The CDR3 is made up of 14 amino acids.

The table lists this clonotype with many counts. J is TRBJ2-7 and V is TRBV5-1; D is uncertain. The ends were cut back, 4 bases at V and 0 bases at J, with 14 bases in the middle. Germline lookup yields CDR1 SGHRS and CDR2 YFSETQ. The CDR3 spans 15 residues. CDR3 sequence (DNA): TGCGCCAGCAGCACGGACGGAAGGAGCTCCTACGAGCAGTACTTC. This codes for CASSTDGRSSYEQYF.

This clonotype has ten or more counts. The chain uses TRBV20-1 and TRBJ2-1; 9 positions agree with TRBD1. The CDR3 is 16 residues long. Trimming cost V 0 bases and J 4 bases; bases outside gene matches: 7. The V gene's germline CDR1 is DFQATT and CDR2 SNEGSKA (reference sequence). The CDR3 DNA sequence: TGCAGTGCTAGAGAGCCGGGACAGGGAATATACAATGAGCAGTTCTTC. It yields the protein CSAREPGQGIYNEQFF.

This clonotype has ten or more counts. The V gene is TRBV14, the J gene TRBJ1-2; D not resolved. Trimming removed 1 base at V and 1 base at J, with 13 bases between. CDR3 length equals 16 residues. Germline V gene sequence: CDR1 SGHDN, CDR2 FVKESK. The CDR3 bases are TGTGCCAGCAGCCAAGTGTGGGGAGGATTTAACTATGGCTACACCTTC. Its translation is CASSQVWGGFNYGYTF.

The rearrangement uses TRBV7-2 and TRBJ1-3; the match to TRBD1 covers 7 bases. CDR3 length: 15 residues. Trimming removed 2 bases from V and 6 bases from J; junction bases left unmatched: 7. CDR1 is SGHTA, CDR2 FQGNSA, per germline. The CDR3 DNA follows: TGTGCCAGCAGCTTATTTGACAGGGCGGCAAACACCATATATTTT. Protein product: CASSLFDRAANTIYF.

This clonotype was recorded at least ten times. This sequence joins TRBV6-1 and TRBJ1-2; 9 positions agree with TRBD1. After removal of 5 bases from V and 6 bases from J, the junction contained 7 bases not matched to a gene. Germline V gene lookup returns CDR1 MNHNS and CDR2 SASEGT. This CDR3 region has 14 residues. For the CDR3, the DNA is TGTGCCAGCAGTTACCGGGACAGGGACAATGGCTACACCTTC. Amino acids: CASSYRDRDNGYTF.

This clonotype came up a few times. J is TRBJ2-3 and V is TRBV5-1, with 13 bases matching TRBD2. This CDR3 comprises 15 residues. Germline V gene lookup returns CDR1 SGHRS and CDR2 YFSETQ. The V gene end was trimmed by 5 bases and the J gene end by 7 bases; junction bases not matched to a gene: 7. The CDR3 nucleotides read TGCGCCAGCAGGGTTACTAGCGGGGGGGCATATACGCAGTATTTT. It is translated as CASRVTSGGAYTQYF.

At least ten counts were recorded for this clonotype. The rearrangement links TRBV5-1 to TRBJ2-1; TRBD1 aligns across 7 bases. Losses at the gene ends were 4 bases for V and 0 bases for J; bases not matched to a gene: 7. The length of the CDR3 is 16 residues. Germline V gene sequence: CDR1 SGHRS, CDR2 YFSETQ. This CDR3 is CASSPRQGNSYNEQFF. Here the CDR3 DNA reads TGCGCCAGCAGCCCGCGACAGGGAAACTCCTACAATGAGCAGTTCTTC.

This clonotype was picked up a small number of times. V is TRBV7-9 and J is TRBJ1-4, with 12 bases matching TRBD1. The V gene's germline CDR1 is SEHNR and CDR2 FQNEAQ (reference sequence). V shed 5 bases, J shed 0 bases, and the junction held 7 bases outside the gene matches. This CDR3 contains 18 residues. The CDR3 reads CASSARDRGPPTNEKLFF. The CDR3 region has the DNA TGTGCCAGCAGCGCTCGGGACAGGGGGCCCCCAACTAATGAAAAACTGTTTTTT. Combining the CDR3 with reference TRBV7-9 and TRBJ1-4 gives the whole variable domain DTGVSQNPRHKITKRGQNVTFRCDPISEHNRLYWYRQTLGQGPEFLTYFQNEAQLEKSRLLSDRFSAERPKGSFSTLEIQRTEQGDSAMYLCASSARDRGPPTNEKLFFGSGTQLSVL.

This clonotype was recorded at least ten times. The gene calls are TRBV20-1 and TRBJ2-3; the match to TRBD2 covers 10 bases. The CDR3 covers 15 residues. V gave up 2 bases and J gave up 7 bases; unmatched junction bases: 9. Germline CDR1 and CDR2: DFQATT and SNEGSKA (reference sequence). The CDR3 sequence is CSARISGGATNTQYF. The DNA of the CDR3 is TGCAGTGCTAGAATAAGCGGGGGGGCGACGAATACGCAGTATTTT.

This clonotype was seen at least ten times. J is TRBJ1-2 and V is TRBV4-1, with TRBD1 identical over 10 bases. J was trimmed by 2 bases and V by 1 base; bases with no gene match: 7. The CDR3 contains 17 residues. In germline, CDR1 is MGHRA, CDR2 YSYEKL. The DNA of the CDR3 is TGCGCCAGCAGCCAAGTTCCTTTGACAGGGGGCAACTATGGCTACACCTTC. The encoded protein is CASSQVPLTGGNYGYTF.

Many counts were recorded for this clonotype. This chain uses TRBV7-9 with TRBJ1-1, with 9 nucleotides matching TRBD1. Germline CDR1 SEHNR, CDR2 FQNEAQ (reference sequence). There are 15 residues in the CDR3. J lost 1 base, V lost 7 bases, and 7 bases had no gene match. In DNA form, the CDR3 reads TGTGCCAGCATACGGGACAGGGAGACGAACACTGAAGCTTTCTTT. This translates into CASIRDRETNTEAFF. Variable domain in full (rest from reference TRBV7-9 and TRBJ1-1): DTGVSQNPRHKITKRGQNVTFRCDPISEHNRLYWYRQTLGQGPEFLTYFQNEAQLEKSRLLSDRFSAERPKGSFSTLEIQRTEQGDSAMYLCASIRDRETNTEAFFGQGTRLTVV.

Concerning this clonotype: A much larger clone is a single base away; this may be a read error. The chain links TRBV7-8 to TRBJ2-2, with 10 bases matching TRBD2. Germline assignment: CDR1 SGHVS and CDR2 FQNEAQ. The CDR3 totals 17 residues. The CDR3 DNA follows: TGTGCCAGCAGCTTAGCCGAGCGGGGGGGCTTCACCGTGGAGCTGTTTTTT. It encodes CASSLAERGGFTVELFF.

This clonotype was counted many times. V gene TRBV9 combines with J gene TRBJ1-2, with D perhaps matching TRBD1 (5 bases). V was shortened by 4 bases and J by 4 bases, with 20 bases between the two germline ends. The V gene's germline CDR1 is SGDLS and CDR2 YYNGEE. The CDR3 has 16 amino acids. CDR3 in DNA: TGTGCCAGCAGCCCCCAGGGAGGGCCCTCGGGCTATGGCTACACCTTC. This gives the protein CASSPQGGPSGYGYTF.